This entry features one T cell receptor beta chain sequence. Its target is unknown. This specimen belongs to a study of CD8 T cells in ankylosing spondylitis. General observations from the study: The authors reported significant enrichment of disease-linked clones in matched ankylosing spondylitis synovial fluid.

The J segment lost 9 bases and the V segment lost 3 bases, leaving 9 bases of the junction unmatched. Germline V gene data show CDR1 as LGHNA and CDR2 as YNFKEQ. There are 15 residues in the CDR3. Making the TCR beta libraries involved quantitative 5'-RACE with molecular barcodes. TCRdb called the 5' RACE reads again in MiXCR, with one record for every CDR3 protein. Of 200,000 to 250,000 distinct CDR3 sequences in the sample, under 35% were seen once. The TCR originated in a male donor with ankylosing spondylitis or in good health (not recorded which). The sample comprised blood, either unsorted or a sorted T cell fraction (not recorded which). V and J are TRBV4-2 and TRBJ2-1, with 9 bases identical to TRBD2. CDR3 residues: CASSQVRAGGSEQFF. The CDR3 DNA follows: TGTGCCAGCAGCCAGGTCAGGGCGGGGGGGAGTGAGCAGTTCTTC.